Listed here are 10 T cell receptor beta chains from one sample, sequenced in a study of blood T cell repertoires in COVID-19. Assay: immunoSEQ multiplex PCR; the TCRdb copy retains only in-frame clones and omits some. The sample comprises around 100,000 clones, 80% to 90% of which are singletons, and 5% rests with the top ten. The sample comprised peripheral blood. The source is a human donor in a cohort sampled during active COVID-19.

V and J are TRBV7-2 and TRBJ2-3; tentative D call: TRBD1 (5 bases). The V gene lost 3 bases and the J gene lost 2 bases, with 9 bases spanning the gap. This CDR3 comprises 14 residues. The germline CDR1 and CDR2 sequences are SGHTA and FQGNSA. The CDR3 DNA follows: TGTGCCAGCAGCTTGCAGGGCTTCACAGATACGCAGTATTTT. The encoded protein is CASSLQGFTDTQYF.

This rearrangement joins TRBV7-8 to TRBJ2-6, with D hard to call. The CDR3 length is 14 residues. Per the germline V gene, CDR1 is SGHVS and CDR2 is FQNEAQ. The V gene lost 1 base and the J gene lost 2 bases, with 3 bases spanning the gap. The CDR3, as DNA: TGTGCCAGCAGCTTAGGGCCTGGGGCCAACGTCCTGACTTTC. It specifies CASSLGPGANVLTF.

V is TRBV5-1 and J is TRBJ2-1; no definite D call. Germline lookup yields CDR1 SGHRS and CDR2 YFSETQ. The V gene lost 4 bases and the J gene lost 4 bases, with 15 bases spanning the gap. The CDR3 contains 15 residues. This CDR3 is CASSEINQVYNEQFF. As DNA, the CDR3 is TGCGCCAGCAGCGAGATAAACCAGGTGTACAATGAGCAGTTCTTC.

The genes are TRBV6-2 or TRBV6-3 and TRBJ1-1; D possibly corresponds to TRBD1 (5 bases). Germline-derived CDR1 and CDR2 are MNHEY and SVGEGT. The length of the CDR3 is 13 residues. The V end lost 4 bases, the J end lost 1 base, and 7 bases lay between the germline ends. CDR3 sequence reads: CASSSTENTEAFF. CDR3 nucleotide sequence: TGTGCCAGCAGTTCGACAGAGAACACTGAAGCTTTCTTT.

The chain links TRBV19 to TRBJ2-1; the D is unclear. Germline-derived CDR1 and CDR2 are LNHDA and SQIVND (reference sequence). The CDR3 consists of 13 residues. Trimming shortened V by 0 bases and J by 12 bases, and 12 bases separated the two germline ends. The DNA of the CDR3 is TGTGCCAGTAGTATAGATCTGCGAAGTGCGCAGTTCTTC. It yields the protein CASSIDLRSAQFF.

V gene TRBV6-2 or TRBV6-3 combines with J gene TRBJ1-1; 8 bases are shared with TRBD1. The CDR3 loop spans 16 amino acids. Germline CDR1 and CDR2: MNHEY and SVGEGT. J gave up 4 bases and V 3 bases, and 10 bases lay outside the gene matches. CDR3 nucleotide sequence: TGTGCCAGCAGTTATTTCGGGCAGGGGGCGCGCACTGAAGCTTTCTTT. It codes for CASSYFGQGARTEAFF.

The genes are TRBV27 and TRBJ2-7; TRBD2 agrees at 16 bases. V lost 7 bases, J lost 4 bases, and 22 bases stayed unmatched. Germline V gene lookup returns CDR1 MNHEY and CDR2 SMNVEV (reference sequence). The CDR3 is made up of 21 amino acids. The CDR3, as DNA: TGTGCCAGCAAAAGACAGGCCCAATCCGGGACTAGCGGGAGGGCCGCTTACGAGCAGTACTTC. It translates to CASKRQAQSGTSGRAAYEQYF.

The rearrangement uses TRBV9 and TRBJ1-4; TRBD1 matches at 8 bases. The CDR3 covers 17 residues. Germline V gives CDR1 SGDLS, CDR2 YYNGEE. The J segment lost 5 bases and the V segment lost 0 bases, leaving 9 bases of the junction unmatched. CDR3 region: CASSVGPGQGANEKLFF. The CDR3 bases are TGTGCCAGCAGCGTAGGCCCCGGGCAGGGGGCAAATGAAAAACTGTTTTTT.

About this clone itself: Additional DNA sequences in this sample encode the identical CDR3. The J gene is TRBJ2-7, the V gene TRBV11-2; a possible D gene is TRBD2 (6 bases). The CDR3 is 15 amino acids. CDR1 is SGHAT, CDR2 FQNNGV, per germline. With 0 bases removed from V and 0 bases from J, the gap between germline ends came to 9 bases. For the CDR3, the DNA is TGTGCCAGCAGCTTAGAGGGGCGGGGCTCCTACGAGCAGTACTTC. This gives the protein CASSLEGRGSYEQYF.

The chain recombines TRBV19 with TRBJ2-5; 12 bases match TRBD2. CDR1 and CDR2 (germline): LNHDA, SQIVND (reference sequence). Trimming at V came to 4 bases and at J to 5 bases, leaving 11 bases not matched to a gene. This CDR3 region has 17 residues. The CDR3 loop reads CASSKGASGRARETQYF. CDR3 bases: TGTGCCAGTAGTAAGGGGGCTAGCGGGAGGGCCCGGGAGACCCAGTACTTC.